This T cell receptor beta chain was observed in a study of shared clonotypes between healthy human individuals. V was pared by 6 bases and J by 2 bases, with 5 bases of the junction left unmatched. CDR3 length: 16 amino acids. The V gene's germline CDR1 is SGHTA and CDR2 FQGNSA. Notes on this clone: Its antigen is not known.

General study points: Generally, estimated richness proved larger in naive subsets than it did in memory subsets. A small donor pool kept down the genetic and exposure-history diversity that was represented.

Per the study methods: Filtering differed, since immunoSEQ gave only junction sequences and no quality scores. Using immunoSEQ multiplex PCR, the repertoire was profiled, and TCRdb retains in-frame clones only, with some absent. V and J calls and clone size are as listed in that table; D and trimming were resolved from the DNA. The profile shows some 2,000,000 clones, under 97% of them singletons. The investigators split CD4+ cells into a CD45RA+ naive subset and a CD45RA-negative memory subset. This chain uses TRBV7-2 with TRBJ2-3; 13 nucleotides agree with TRBD2. This TCR derives from a man between 18 and 29 years old in good health. Input material: naive CD4+ T cells sorted from blood. Specified subset: CD45RA+ positively selected. CDR3 coding DNA: TGTGCCAGCAGGCCCACTAGCGGGAGGGTCACAGATACGCAGTATTTT. Translated, it gives CASRPTSGRVTDTQYF.